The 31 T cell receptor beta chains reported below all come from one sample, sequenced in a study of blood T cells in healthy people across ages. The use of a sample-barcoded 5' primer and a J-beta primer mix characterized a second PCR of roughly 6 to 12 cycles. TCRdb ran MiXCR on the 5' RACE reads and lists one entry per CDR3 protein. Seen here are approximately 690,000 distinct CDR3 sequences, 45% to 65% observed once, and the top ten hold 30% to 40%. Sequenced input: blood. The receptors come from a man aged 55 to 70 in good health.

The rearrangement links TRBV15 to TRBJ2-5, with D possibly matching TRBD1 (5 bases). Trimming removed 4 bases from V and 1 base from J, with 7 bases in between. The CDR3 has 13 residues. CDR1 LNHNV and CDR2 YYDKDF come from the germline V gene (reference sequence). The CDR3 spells CATSIRVQETQYF. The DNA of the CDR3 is TGTGCCACCAGCATCAGGGTCCAAGAGACCCAGTACTTC.

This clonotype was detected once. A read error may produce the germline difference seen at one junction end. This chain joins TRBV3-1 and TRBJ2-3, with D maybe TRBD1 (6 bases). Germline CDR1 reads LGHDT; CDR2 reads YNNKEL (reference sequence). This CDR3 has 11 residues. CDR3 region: CASSQLGTTYF. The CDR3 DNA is TGTGCCAGTAGCCAGTTAGGGACAACGTATTTT.

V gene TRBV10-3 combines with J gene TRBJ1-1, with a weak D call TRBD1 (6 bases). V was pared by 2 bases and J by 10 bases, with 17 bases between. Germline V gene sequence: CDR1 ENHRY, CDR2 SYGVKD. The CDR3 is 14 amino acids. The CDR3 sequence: CAISEHGTHAGAFF. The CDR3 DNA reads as TGTGCCATCAGTGAGCACGGGACACACGCGGGAGCTTTCTTT.

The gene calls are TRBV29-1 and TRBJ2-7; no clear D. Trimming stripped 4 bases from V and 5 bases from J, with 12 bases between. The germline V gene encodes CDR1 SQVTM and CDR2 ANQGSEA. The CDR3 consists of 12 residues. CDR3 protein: CSVGGEENEQYF. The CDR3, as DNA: TGCAGCGTTGGAGGTGAGGAAAACGAGCAGTACTTC.

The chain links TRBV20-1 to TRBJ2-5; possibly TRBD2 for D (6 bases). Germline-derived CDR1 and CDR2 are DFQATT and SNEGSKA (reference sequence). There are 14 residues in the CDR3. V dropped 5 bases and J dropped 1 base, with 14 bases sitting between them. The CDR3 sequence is CSAFQRLGQETQYF. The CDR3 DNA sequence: TGCAGTGCTTTTCAAAGACTAGGCCAAGAGACCCAGTACTTC.

The CDR3 protein is CASSQASEGQPQHF. CDR3 nucleotide sequence: TGTGCCAGCAGCCAAGCGTCAGAGGGTCAGCCCCAGCATTTT. The chain recombines TRBV3-1 with TRBJ1-5; D ambiguous. Per germline, CDR1 LGHDT and CDR2 YNNKEL (reference sequence). CDR3 length: 14 amino acids. V gave up 1 base and J gave up 6 bases, with 10 bases separating them.

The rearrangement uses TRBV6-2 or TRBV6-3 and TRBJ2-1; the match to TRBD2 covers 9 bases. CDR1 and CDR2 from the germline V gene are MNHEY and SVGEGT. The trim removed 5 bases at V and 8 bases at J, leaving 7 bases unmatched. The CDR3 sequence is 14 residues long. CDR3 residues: CASSPSGGIYEQFF. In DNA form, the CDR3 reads TGTGCCAGCAGTCCCAGCGGGGGGATCTATGAGCAGTTCTTC.

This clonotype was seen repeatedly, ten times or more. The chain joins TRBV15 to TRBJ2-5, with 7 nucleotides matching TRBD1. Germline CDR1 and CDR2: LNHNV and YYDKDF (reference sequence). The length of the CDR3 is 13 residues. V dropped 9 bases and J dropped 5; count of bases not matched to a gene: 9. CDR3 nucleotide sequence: TGTGCCACAGCCGACAGGGTGGTGGAGACCCAGTACTTC. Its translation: CATADRVVETQYF.

CDR3 nucleotides: TGTGCCAGCAGCCCGGCCTTTCGGGACGGATCTTTCTCCTATGGCTACACCTTC. This encodes CASSPAFRDGSFSYGYTF. The chain carries TRBV5-5 and TRBJ1-2; D perhaps matches TRBD1 (5 bases). The CDR3 runs 18 residues. Germline V gene sequence: CDR1 SGHKS, CDR2 YYEKEE (reference sequence). Trimming pared 4 bases from V and 4 bases from J, leaving 26 bases between.

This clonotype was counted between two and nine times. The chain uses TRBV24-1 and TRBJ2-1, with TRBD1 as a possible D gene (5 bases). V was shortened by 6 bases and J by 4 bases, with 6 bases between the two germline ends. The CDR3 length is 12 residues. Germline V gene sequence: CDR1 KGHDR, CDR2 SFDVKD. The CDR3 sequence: CATSRGYNEQFF. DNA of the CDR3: TGTGCCACCAGTAGGGGTTACAATGAGCAGTTCTTC.

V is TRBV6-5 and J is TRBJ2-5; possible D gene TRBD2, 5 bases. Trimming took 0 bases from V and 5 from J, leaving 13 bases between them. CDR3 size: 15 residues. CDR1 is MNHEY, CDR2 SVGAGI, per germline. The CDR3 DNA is TGTGCCAGCAGTTACTCGAGCGGTAGAATGGAGACCCAGTACTTC. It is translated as CASSYSSGRMETQYF.

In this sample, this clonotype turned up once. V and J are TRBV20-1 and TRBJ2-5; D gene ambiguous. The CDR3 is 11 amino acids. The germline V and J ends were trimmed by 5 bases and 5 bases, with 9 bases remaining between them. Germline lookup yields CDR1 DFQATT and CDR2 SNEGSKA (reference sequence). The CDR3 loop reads CSAATKETQYF. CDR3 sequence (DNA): TGCAGTGCTGCAACCAAGGAGACCCAGTACTTC.

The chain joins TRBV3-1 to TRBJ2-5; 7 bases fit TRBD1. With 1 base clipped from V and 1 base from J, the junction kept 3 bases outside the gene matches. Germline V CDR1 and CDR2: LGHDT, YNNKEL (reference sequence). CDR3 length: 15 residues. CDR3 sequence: CASSQARGPQETQYF. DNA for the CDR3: TGTGCCAGCAGCCAAGCAAGGGGGCCCCAAGAGACCCAGTACTTC.

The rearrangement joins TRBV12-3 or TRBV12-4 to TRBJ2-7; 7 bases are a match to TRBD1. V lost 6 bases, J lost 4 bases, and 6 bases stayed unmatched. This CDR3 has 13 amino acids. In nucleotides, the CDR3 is TGTGCCAGCAGGTCCGGGACAGATTACGAGCAGTACTTC. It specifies CASRSGTDYEQYF.

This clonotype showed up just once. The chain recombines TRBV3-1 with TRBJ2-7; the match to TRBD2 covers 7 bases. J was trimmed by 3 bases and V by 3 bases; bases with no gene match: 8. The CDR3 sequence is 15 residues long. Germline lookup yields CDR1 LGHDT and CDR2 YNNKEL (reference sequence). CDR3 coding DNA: TGTGCCAGCAGCCACCTCGGGGGGAAGGGCTACGAGCAGTACTTC. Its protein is CASSHLGGKGYEQYF.

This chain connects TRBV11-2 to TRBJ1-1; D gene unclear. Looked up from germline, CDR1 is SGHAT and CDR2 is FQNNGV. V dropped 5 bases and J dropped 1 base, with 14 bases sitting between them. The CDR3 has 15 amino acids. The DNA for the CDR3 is TGTGCCAGCAGCCCCCGACGGAGCGGGAACACTGAAGCTTTCTTT. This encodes CASSPRRSGNTEAFF.

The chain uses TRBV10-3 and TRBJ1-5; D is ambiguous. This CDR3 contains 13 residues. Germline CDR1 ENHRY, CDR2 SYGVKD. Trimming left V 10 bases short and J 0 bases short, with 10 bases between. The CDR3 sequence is CASAPYSNQPQHF. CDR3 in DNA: TGTGCCAGCGCACCTTATAGCAATCAGCCCCAGCATTTT.

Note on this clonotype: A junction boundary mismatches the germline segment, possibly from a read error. The chain's CDR3 is CRATRNEQFF. CDR3 bases: TGCAGGGCTACCCGGAATGAGCAGTTCTTC. The rearrangement uses TRBV20-1 and TRBJ2-1; D gene unclear. The length of the CDR3 is 10 residues. Germline V gives CDR1 DFQATT, CDR2 SNEGSKA (reference sequence).

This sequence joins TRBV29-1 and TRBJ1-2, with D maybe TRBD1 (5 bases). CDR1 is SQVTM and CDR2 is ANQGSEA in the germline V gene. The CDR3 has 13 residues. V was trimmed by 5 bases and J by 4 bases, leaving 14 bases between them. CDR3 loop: CSVTLRGSYGYTF. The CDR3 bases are TGCAGCGTTACCCTACGGGGGTCCTATGGCTACACCTTC.

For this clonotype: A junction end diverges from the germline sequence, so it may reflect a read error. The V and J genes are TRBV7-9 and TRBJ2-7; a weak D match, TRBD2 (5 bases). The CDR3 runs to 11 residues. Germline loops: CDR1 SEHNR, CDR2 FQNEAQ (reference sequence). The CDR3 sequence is CAGSTGRGQYF. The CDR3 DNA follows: TGTGCCGGCAGCACCGGCCGGGGGCAGTACTTC.

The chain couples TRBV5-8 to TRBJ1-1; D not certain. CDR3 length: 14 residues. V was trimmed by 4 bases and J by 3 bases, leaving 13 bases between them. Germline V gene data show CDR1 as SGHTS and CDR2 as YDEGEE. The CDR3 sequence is CASSALSVDTEAFF. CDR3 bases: TGTGCCAGCAGCGCCCTTTCGGTAGACACTGAAGCTTTCTTT.

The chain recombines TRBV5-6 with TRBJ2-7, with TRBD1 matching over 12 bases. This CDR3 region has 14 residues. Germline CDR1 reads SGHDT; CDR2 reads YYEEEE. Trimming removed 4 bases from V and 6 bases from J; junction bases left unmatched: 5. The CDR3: CASSAPGQGAEQYF. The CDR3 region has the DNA TGTGCCAGCAGCGCACCGGGACAGGGGGCCGAGCAGTACTTC.

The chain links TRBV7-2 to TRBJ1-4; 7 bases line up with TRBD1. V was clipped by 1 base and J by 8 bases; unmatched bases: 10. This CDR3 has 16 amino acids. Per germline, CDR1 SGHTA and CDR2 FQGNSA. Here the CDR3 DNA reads TGTGCCAGCAGCTTAGACGTCGGGACAGCCAGCGAAAAACTGTTTTTT. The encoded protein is CASSLDVGTASEKLFF.

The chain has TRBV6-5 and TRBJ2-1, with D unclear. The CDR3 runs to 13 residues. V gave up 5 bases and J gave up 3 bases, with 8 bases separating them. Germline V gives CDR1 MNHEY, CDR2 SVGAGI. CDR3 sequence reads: CASSRESYNEQFF. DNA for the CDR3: TGTGCCAGCAGTAGAGAGAGCTACAATGAGCAGTTCTTC.

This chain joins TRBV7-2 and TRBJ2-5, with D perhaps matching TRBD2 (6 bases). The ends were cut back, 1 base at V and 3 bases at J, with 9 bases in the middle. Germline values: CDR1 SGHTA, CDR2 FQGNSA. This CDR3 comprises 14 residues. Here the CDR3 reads CASSLVRGEETQYF. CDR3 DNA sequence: TGTGCCAGCAGCTTAGTTCGCGGGGAAGAGACCCAGTACTTC.

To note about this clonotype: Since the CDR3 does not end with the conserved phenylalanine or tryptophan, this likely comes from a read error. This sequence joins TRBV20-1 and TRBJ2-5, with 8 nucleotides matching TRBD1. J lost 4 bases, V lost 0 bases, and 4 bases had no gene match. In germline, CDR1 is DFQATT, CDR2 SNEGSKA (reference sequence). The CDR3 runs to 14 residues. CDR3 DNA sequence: TGCAGTGCTAGAGATGGCAGGGGGCTAGAGACCCAGTACTCC. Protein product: CSARDGRGLETQYS.

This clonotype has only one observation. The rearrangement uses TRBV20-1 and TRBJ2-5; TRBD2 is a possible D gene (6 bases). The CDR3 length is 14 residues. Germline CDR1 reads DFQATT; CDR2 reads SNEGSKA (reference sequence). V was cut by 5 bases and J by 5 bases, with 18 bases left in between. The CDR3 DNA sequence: TGCAGTGCTCCTCCTGGGGTAGGAGGGGAGACCCAGTACTTC. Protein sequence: CSAPPGVGGETQYF.

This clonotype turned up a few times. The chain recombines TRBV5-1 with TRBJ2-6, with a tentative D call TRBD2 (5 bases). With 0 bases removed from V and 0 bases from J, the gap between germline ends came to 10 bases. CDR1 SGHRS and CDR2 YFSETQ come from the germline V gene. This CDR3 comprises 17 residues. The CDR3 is CASSLAVGDSGANVLTF. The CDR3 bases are TGCGCCAGCAGCTTGGCCGTCGGGGACTCTGGGGCCAACGTCCTGACTTTC.

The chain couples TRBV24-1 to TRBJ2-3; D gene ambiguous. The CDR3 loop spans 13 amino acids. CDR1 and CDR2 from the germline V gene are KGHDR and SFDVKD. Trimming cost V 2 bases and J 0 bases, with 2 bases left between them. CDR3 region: CATSDWSTDTQYF. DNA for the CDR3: TGTGCCACCAGTGATTGGAGCACAGATACGCAGTATTTT.

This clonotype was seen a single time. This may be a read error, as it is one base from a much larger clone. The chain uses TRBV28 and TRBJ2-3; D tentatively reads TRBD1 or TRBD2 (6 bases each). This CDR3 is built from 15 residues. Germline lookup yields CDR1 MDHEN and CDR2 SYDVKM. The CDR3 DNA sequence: TGTGTCAGCAGCAGGAGGAGGGGGGGCACAGATACGCAGTATTTT. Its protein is CVSSRRRGGTDTQYF.

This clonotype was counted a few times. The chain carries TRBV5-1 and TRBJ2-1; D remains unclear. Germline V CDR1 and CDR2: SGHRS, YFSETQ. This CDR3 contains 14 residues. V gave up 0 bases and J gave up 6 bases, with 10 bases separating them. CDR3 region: CASSLAGSSNEQFF. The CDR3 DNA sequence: TGCGCCAGCAGCTTGGCCGGTAGTTCCAATGAGCAGTTCTTC.